Sequencing of this TCR beta chain was carried out in a study of blood T cell repertoires in COVID-19. Study overall: The United States, Italy and Spain were the sources of the acute and convalescent COVID-19 samples.

Seattle enrolled patients during active infection and tracked them longitudinally. Original handling: Reference gene primer amplification in the assay estimated nucleated cell counts. Sequencing was performed with immunoSEQ multiplex PCR; in TCRdb, only in-frame clones are kept and a portion is missing. D and trimming come from the DNA, and the V and J calls and clone size come from that table. The repertoire consists of fewer than 200,000 clones, with around nine tenths occurring once and the leading ten covering roughly 2.5%. CDR1 is MGHDK and CDR2 is SYGVNS in the germline V gene. This CDR3 is built from 15 residues. The germline V and J ends were trimmed by 1 base and 3 bases, with 12 bases remaining between them.

Sequencing input: peripheral blood. The receptor comes from a woman older than 75 with COVID-19, enrolled during active disease. V is TRBV25-1 and J is TRBJ1-1; a possible D gene is TRBD1 (5 bases). The CDR3 coding sequence is TGTGCCAGCAGTGAATTAGGGGTCTTGGACACTGAAGCTTTCTTT. Translated, it gives CASSELGVLDTEAFF. Looking up the rest from reference TRBV25-1 and TRBJ1-1 gives the full variable domain: EADIYQTPRYLVIGTGKKITLECSQTMGHDKMYWYQQDPGMELHLIHYSYGVNSTEKGDLSSESTVSRIRTEHFPLTLESARPSHTSQYLCASSELGVLDTEAFFGQGTRLTVV.